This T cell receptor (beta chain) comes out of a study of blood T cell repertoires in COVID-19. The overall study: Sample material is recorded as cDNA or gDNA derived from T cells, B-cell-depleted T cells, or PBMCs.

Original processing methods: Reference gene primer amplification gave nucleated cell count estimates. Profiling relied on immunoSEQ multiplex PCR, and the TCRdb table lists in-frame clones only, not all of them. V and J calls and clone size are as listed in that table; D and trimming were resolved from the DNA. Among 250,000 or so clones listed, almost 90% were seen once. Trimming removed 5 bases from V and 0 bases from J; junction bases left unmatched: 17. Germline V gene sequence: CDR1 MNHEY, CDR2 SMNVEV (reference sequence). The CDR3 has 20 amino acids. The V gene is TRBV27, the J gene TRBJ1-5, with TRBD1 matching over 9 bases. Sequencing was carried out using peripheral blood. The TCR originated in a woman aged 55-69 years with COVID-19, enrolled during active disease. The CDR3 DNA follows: TGTGCCAGCAGTCGGAGTTCCCGGGACAGGGCTTCCTATAGCAATCAGCCCCAGCATTTT. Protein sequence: CASSRSSRDRASYSNQPQHF.